One and the same sample provided the 13 T cell receptor beta chains below, sequenced in a study of control samples from healthy donors and cancer patients. This table comes from immunoSEQ multiplex PCR, and its TCRdb copy is limited to in-frame clones, with some not included. The sample consists of 65,000 to 80,000 clones, 70% to 90% of them appearing once. Sequenced material: PBMCs. These receptors were collected from a woman aged 55-69 years with head and neck cancer.

This chain joins TRBV24-1 and TRBJ2-6, with D tentatively TRBD1 (6 bases). The CDR3 is 20 amino acids. Germline V gene data show CDR1 as KGHDR and CDR2 as SFDVKD. V was cut by 5 bases and J by 3 bases, with 25 bases left in between. The CDR3 here is CATSGKGKNTQGYGANVLTF. CDR3 bases: TGTGCCACCAGTGGCAAGGGGAAAAACACACAGGGATATGGGGCCAACGTCCTGACTTTC.

CDR3 in amino acids: CASSHMGEKETQYF. CDR3 in DNA: TGCGCCAGCAGCCACATGGGGGAGAAAGAGACCCAGTACTTC. This sequence joins TRBV5-1 and TRBJ2-5; D may match TRBD1 or TRBD2 (5 bases each). The CDR3 contains 14 residues. V was cut by 4 bases and J by 3 bases, with 13 bases left in between. The germline CDR1 and CDR2 sequences are SGHRS and YFSETQ.

There are a few counts of this clone. The genes are TRBV6-6 and TRBJ1-5; TRBD1 matches 7 bases. This CDR3 has 14 amino acids. Per the germline V gene, CDR1 is MNHNY and CDR2 is SVGAGI (reference sequence). Trimming at V came to 5 bases and at J to 4 bases, leaving 5 bases not matched to a gene. CDR3: CASSNRQGNQPQHF. The CDR3 DNA is TGTGCCAGCAGTAACCGACAGGGTAATCAGCCCCAGCATTTT.

The chain couples TRBV4-2 to TRBJ1-2, with D perhaps matching TRBD1 (6 bases). The CDR3 has 14 amino acids. Between the trimmed V and J ends, which lost 0 bases and 6 bases, there was a span of 11 bases. CDR1 LGHNA and CDR2 YNFKEQ come from the germline V gene. CDR3 residues: CASSQDYRAHGYTF. DNA of the CDR3: TGTGCCAGCAGCCAAGATTACAGGGCTCATGGCTACACCTTC.

The CDR3 DNA is TGTGCCAGTAGTGAACCTAGCGGGAGCGCCCAAGAGACCCAGTACTTC. Protein sequence: CASSEPSGSAQETQYF. The chain carries TRBV19 and TRBJ2-5; the match to TRBD2 covers 10 bases. CDR1 is LNHDA and CDR2 is SQIVND in the germline V gene (reference sequence). This CDR3 is 16 amino acids long. V lost 5 bases and J lost 1; bases outside the gene matches: 7. Supplemented by reference TRBV19 and TRBJ2-5, the full variable domain reads DGGITQSPKYLFRKEGQNVTLSCEQNLNHDAMYWYRQDPGQGLRLIYYSQIVNDFQKGDIAEGYSVSREKKESFPLTVTSAQKNPTAFYLCASSEPSGSAQETQYFGPGTRLLVL.

V and J are TRBV27 and TRBJ2-3, with 8 nucleotides matching TRBD2. The CDR3 is made up of 14 amino acids. Germline CDR1 is MNHEY and CDR2 is SMNVEV (reference sequence). Trimming took 9 bases from V and 2 from J; bases not matched to a gene: 7. The CDR3 loop is CASTSGRLTDTQYF. DNA of the CDR3: TGTGCCAGTACTAGCGGTCGACTCACAGATACGCAGTATTTT.

In regard to this clone: The same CDR3 arises from other DNA sequences in this sample as well. V gene TRBV7-9 combines with J gene TRBJ1-2, with TRBD1 matching over 8 bases. Germline V CDR1 and CDR2: SEHNR, FQNEAQ (reference sequence). The CDR3 has 13 residues. V dropped 1 base and J dropped 6; count of bases not matched to a gene: 1. The CDR3 coding sequence is TGTGCCAGCAGCTTAGGACAGGGGAATGGCTACACCTTC. This gives the protein CASSLGQGNGYTF.

The rearrangement links TRBV7-2 to TRBJ2-7; TRBD1 matches 7 bases. CDR1 and CDR2 from the germline V gene are SGHTA and FQGNSA. This CDR3 comprises 14 residues. J gave up 0 bases and V 7 bases, and 6 bases lay outside the gene matches. The CDR3 DNA sequence: TGTGCCAGCAAAGAGGGGGCCGCCTCCTACGAGCAGTACTTC. This codes for CASKEGAASYEQYF. The full variable domain, completed using reference TRBV7-2 and TRBJ2-7, is GAGVSQSPSNKVTEKGKDVELRCDPISGHTALYWYRQSLGQGLEFLIYFQGNSAPDKSGLPSDRFSAERTGGSVSTLTIQRTQQEDSAVYLCASKEGAASYEQYFGPGTRLTVT.

The rearrangement joins TRBV3-1 (or the pseudogene TRBV3-2) to TRBJ1-3; no reliable D call. This CDR3 has 13 residues. CDR1 is LGHDT and CDR2 is YNNKEL in the germline V gene (reference sequence). Trimming took off 3 bases at V and 4 bases at J, with 7 bases between the two ends. CDR3 sequence: CASSQGGGNTIYF. The CDR3 region has the DNA TGTGCCAGCAGCCAGGGTGGAGGAAACACCATATATTTT.

The rearrangement joins TRBV15 to TRBJ1-1; the D is unclear. The germline V and J ends were trimmed by 4 bases and 5 bases, with 17 bases remaining between them. The V gene's germline CDR1 is LNHNV and CDR2 YYDKDF (reference sequence). The CDR3 is 15 amino acids. CDR3 loop: CATSIHRGERTEAFF. The DNA for the CDR3 is TGTGCCACCAGCATACATCGGGGAGAAAGGACTGAAGCTTTCTTT. Filled out from reference TRBV15 and TRBJ1-1, the complete variable domain reads DAMVIQNPRYQVTQFGKPVTLSCSQTLNHNVMYWYQQKSSQAPKLLFHYYDKDFNNEADTPDNFQSRRPNTSFCFLDIRSPGLGDTAMYLCATSIHRGERTEAFFGQGTRLTVV.

The V gene is TRBV30, the J gene TRBJ2-7; the D is unclear. The CDR3 length is 11 residues. V was clipped by 4 bases and J by 5 bases, with 9 bases between them. Germline values: CDR1 GTSNPN, CDR2 SVGIG (reference sequence). The CDR3 protein is CAWTQGNEQYF. The CDR3 DNA sequence: TGTGCCTGGACACAAGGGAACGAGCAGTACTTC. The full variable domain, completed using reference TRBV30 and TRBJ2-7, is SQTIHQWPATLVQPVGSPLSLECTVEGTSNPNLYWYRQAAGRGLQLLFYSVGIGQISSEVPQNLSASRPQDRQFILSSKKLLLSDSGFYLCAWTQGNEQYFGPGTRLTVT.

V usage is TRBV19 and J usage is TRBJ2-1; perhaps TRBD2 as D (6 bases). Per germline, CDR1 LNHDA and CDR2 SQIVND (reference sequence). The CDR3 extends over 15 amino acids. V lost 3 bases and J lost 2, with 11 bases in between. CDR3 DNA sequence: TGTGCCAGTAGTATGGGGCGGGGTGCCTACAATGAGCAGTTCTTC. Encoded protein: CASSMGRGAYNEQFF.

The genes are TRBV28 and TRBJ2-7, with D uncertain. Between the trimmed V and J ends, which lost 1 base and 3 bases, there was a span of 4 bases. Germline V lookup: CDR1 MDHEN, CDR2 SYDVKM. This CDR3 has 12 residues. As DNA, the CDR3 is TGTGCCAGCAGTTTATCCCGCTACGAGCAGTACTTC. This sequence encodes CASSLSRYEQYF.